Detailed here is one T cell receptor (beta chain). V lost 5 bases, J lost 7 bases, and 16 bases stayed unmatched. CDR3 size: 16 residues. The germline V gene encodes CDR1 SGHVS and CDR2 FQNEAQ. The sample is drawn from a study of blood T cell repertoires in COVID-19. Study in general: T cells, B-cell-depleted T cells, or PBMCs supplied cDNA or gDNA.

Some clones are missing from TCRdb's copy, which holds only in-frame ones; the method was immunoSEQ multiplex PCR. The table shows 300,000 to 400,000 clones, with more than 85% occurring only once. The material sequenced was peripheral blood. This sequence was found in a human donor in a cohort sampled during active COVID-19. The gene calls are TRBV7-8 and TRBJ2-7; 8 bases match TRBD2. The CDR3 is CASSPPGGGVIGEQYF. CDR3 sequence (DNA): TGTGCCAGCAGCCCTCCGGGGGGGGGAGTCATCGGAGAGCAGTACTTC.